Shown below are 21 T cell receptor beta chains from a single sample sequenced in a study of T cell responses to AZD1222 COVID-19 vaccine. Produced via immunoSEQ multiplex PCR; TCRdb's table is partial and in-frame only. The sample lists 130,000 or so clones; 70% to 90% were seen once. Sequencing was performed on peripheral blood, taken 28 days after the second AZD1222 dose. The source of these receptors is an adult who received the AZD1222 COVID-19 vaccine.

J is TRBJ1-2 and V is TRBV10-3; D possibly corresponds to TRBD1 (6 bases). The V end was cut by 6 bases, the J end by 2 bases, with 16 bases between. The germline V gene encodes CDR1 ENHRY and CDR2 SYGVKD. The CDR3 has 15 amino acids. CDR3 region: CAISPAGGPNYGYTF. The CDR3 DNA is TGTGCCATCAGCCCCGCGGGGGGGCCAAACTATGGCTACACCTTC.

The V and J genes are TRBV5-1 and TRBJ2-1, with 7 nucleotides matching TRBD1. V was pared by 7 bases and J by 5 bases, with 15 bases of the junction left unmatched. The germline CDR1 and CDR2 sequences are SGHRS and YFSETQ. The CDR3 is 16 amino acids. The CDR3 DNA follows: TGCGCCAGCTGCCCGGACAGGCCCAACCCAAACAATGAGCAGTTCTTC. Amino acid sequence: CASCPDRPNPNNEQFF.

V gene TRBV7-9 combines with J gene TRBJ2-3; TRBD2 matches at 12 bases. Looked up from germline, CDR1 is SEHNR and CDR2 is FQNEAQ (reference sequence). V dropped 11 bases and J dropped 4; count of bases not matched to a gene: 7. This CDR3 comprises 14 residues. CDR3 sequence (DNA): TGTGCCGTCGGGCGACTAGCGGGAGCAGATACGCAGTATTTT. This gives the protein CAVGRLAGADTQYF.

The chain couples TRBV7-2 to TRBJ1-1, with a weak D call TRBD1 (6 bases). Germline CDR1 and CDR2: SGHTA and FQGNSA. V was shortened by 5 bases and J by 3 bases, with 16 bases between the two germline ends. The CDR3 covers 15 residues. As DNA, the CDR3 is TGTGCCAGCAGCCCCGTAGGGGGGCACGACACTGAAGCTTTCTTT. Translation gives CASSPVGGHDTEAFF.

The chain employs TRBV6-5 and TRBJ2-7; D is perhaps TRBD2 (5 bases). Germline V gene lookup returns CDR1 MNHEY and CDR2 SVGAGI. V was shortened by 0 bases and J by 6 bases, with 12 bases between the two germline ends. The CDR3 contains 14 residues. The CDR3 sequence: CASSYSRGLGEQYF. The CDR3 nucleotides read TGTGCCAGCAGTTACTCGAGAGGGTTAGGCGAGCAGTACTTC.

This chain links TRBV5-4 with TRBJ2-3; 9 bases are a match to TRBD2. The CDR3 has 18 amino acids. Trimming at V came to 0 bases and at J to 5 bases, leaving 13 bases not matched to a gene. Germline CDR1 reads SGHNT; CDR2 reads YYREEE (reference sequence). CDR3 DNA sequence: TGTGCCAGCAGCTTGGGTACATCAAGCGGGAGGCCCCTAGATACGCAGTATTTT. Its translation is CASSLGTSSGRPLDTQYF. The variable domain in full, with the rest retrieved from reference TRBV5-4 and TRBJ2-3, is ETGVTQSPTHLIKTRGQQVTLRCSSQSGHNTVSWYQQALGQGPQFIFQYYREEENGRGNFPPRFSGLQFPNYSSELNVNALELDDSALYLCASSLGTSSGRPLDTQYFGPGTRLTVL.

J is TRBJ1-4 and V is TRBV5-1; D is possibly TRBD1 (5 bases). From germline, CDR1 is SGHRS and CDR2 YFSETQ. CDR3 size: 15 residues. Trimming took off 4 bases at V and 8 bases at J, with 18 bases between the two ends. The CDR3 loop reads CASSPREAPGEKLFF. DNA of the CDR3: TGCGCCAGCAGCCCCAGGGAGGCACCTGGAGAAAAACTGTTTTTT.

Note on this clone: One end of the junction is discordant with germline, which a read error may explain. The chain couples TRBV6-5 to TRBJ1-2; D is possibly TRBD1 (5 bases). CDR1 MNHEY and CDR2 SVGAGI come from the germline V gene. The CDR3 runs to 13 residues. Here the CDR3 DNA reads TGTGCCAGCACTTACGCTGGGGGCTATGGCTACACCTTC. It yields the protein CASTYAGGYGYTF.

In this sample, this clone turned up once. The V gene is TRBV19, the J gene TRBJ2-2, with 9 bases that match TRBD1. The CDR3 spans 14 residues. In germline, CDR1 is LNHDA, CDR2 SQIVND (reference sequence). V trimming: 4 bases; J trimming: 4 bases; junction bases outside the gene matches: 1. In DNA form, the CDR3 reads TGTGCCAGTAGTAGGACAGGGGTCACCGGGGAGCTGTTTTTT. Amino acid sequence: CASSRTGVTGELFF.

This rearrangement joins TRBV12-5 to TRBJ2-3; 8 nucleotides agree with TRBD2. V shed 3 bases, J shed 5 bases, and the junction held 10 bases outside the gene matches. Germline values: CDR1 LGHNT, CDR2 FRNRAP. The CDR3 runs 16 residues. CDR3 nucleotide sequence: TGTGCTAGTGGTTTAGGGACGGGGGGGGCCGGAGATACGCAGTATTTT. This encodes CASGLGTGGAGDTQYF.

V is TRBV5-1 and J is TRBJ2-7, with a weak D call TRBD1 (5 bases). The germline V gene encodes CDR1 SGHRS and CDR2 YFSETQ. This CDR3 region has 14 residues. Between the trimmed V and J ends, which lost 1 base and 3 bases, there was a span of 11 bases. As DNA, the CDR3 is TGCGCCAGCAGCTTGACAGGTGAGGTCTACGAGCAGTACTTC. Translating gives CASSLTGEVYEQYF. The full variable domain, completed using reference TRBV5-1 and TRBJ2-7, is KAGVTQTPRYLIKTRGQQVTLSCSPISGHRSVSWYQQTPGQGLQFLFEYFSETQRNKGNFPGRFSGRQFSNSRSEMNVSTLELGDSALYLCASSLTGEVYEQYFGPGTRLTVT.

The chain recombines TRBV18 with TRBJ2-5; 8 positions match TRBD2. CDR1 is KGHSH and CDR2 is LQKENI in the germline V gene. V dropped 3 bases and J dropped 2; count of bases not matched to a gene: 8. The CDR3 totals 16 residues. The CDR3 loop reads CASSPRLAGVQETQYF. The CDR3 DNA sequence: TGTGCCAGCTCACCGCGGCTAGCGGGCGTTCAAGAGACCCAGTACTTC. Complete variable domain (other parts from reference TRBV18 and TRBJ2-5): NAGVMQNPRHLVRRRGQEARLRCSPMKGHSHVYWYRQLPEEGLKFMVYLQKENIIDESGMPKERFSAEFPKEGPSILRIQQVVRGDSAAYFCASSPRLAGVQETQYFGPGTRLLVL.

The rearrangement uses TRBV5-8 and TRBJ2-7; 8 bases fit TRBD2. The germline gives CDR1 SGHTS, CDR2 YDEGEE. There are 15 residues in the CDR3. Trimming cost V 1 base and J 1 base; bases outside gene matches: 4. CDR3 loop: CASSLRPSGSYEQYF. Here the CDR3 DNA reads TGTGCCAGCAGCTTGAGGCCTAGCGGGTCCTACGAGCAGTACTTC.

This chain connects TRBV19 to TRBJ1-1; possibly TRBD1 for D (5 bases). Germline V gene sequence: CDR1 LNHDA, CDR2 SQIVND (reference sequence). The V end lost 7 bases, the J end lost 3 bases, and 15 bases lay between the germline ends. This CDR3 has 14 residues. The chain's CDR3 is CASKAWDPDTEAFF. The DNA of the CDR3 is TGTGCCAGTAAGGCTTGGGACCCGGACACTGAAGCTTTCTTT.

The rearrangement uses TRBV5-1 and TRBJ2-1, with 13 nucleotides matching TRBD2. The germline gives CDR1 SGHRS, CDR2 YFSETQ. This CDR3 is built from 15 residues. After removal of 2 bases from V and 7 bases from J, the junction contained 3 bases not matched to a gene. The CDR3 protein is CASSFRLAGGNEQFF. In nucleotides, the CDR3 is TGCGCCAGCAGCTTTCGACTAGCGGGGGGTAATGAGCAGTTCTTC.

This chain connects TRBV2 to TRBJ2-1; D unresolved. CDR3 length: 14 amino acids. The V and J ends lost 0 bases and 3 bases respectively, with 6 bases between them. Germline V gene lookup returns CDR1 SNHLY and CDR2 FYNNEI. The CDR3 bases are TGTGCCAGCAGTGAAGCTAGTAACTACAATGAGCAGTTCTTC. This codes for CASSEASNYNEQFF.

About this clone: Other nucleotide sequences in the sample specify the same CDR3. The chain employs TRBV18 and TRBJ1-5, with D perhaps matching TRBD1 (6 bases). CDR3 size: 15 residues. With 0 bases removed from V and 4 bases from J, the gap between germline ends came to 10 bases. Germline V CDR1 and CDR2: KGHSH, LQKENI. As DNA, the CDR3 is TGTGCCAGCTCACCACCGGGGCAGGGGAATCAGCCCCAGCATTTT. As protein: CASSPPGQGNQPQHF.

J is TRBJ1-5 and V is TRBV19, with D possibly TRBD1 on 5 matching bases. CDR1 LNHDA and CDR2 SQIVND come from the germline V gene (reference sequence). Between the trimmed V and J ends, which lost 5 bases and 2 bases, there was a span of 16 bases. This CDR3 has 16 residues. The CDR3 here is CASSDPPGSGNQPQHF. CDR3 DNA: TGTGCCAGTAGTGACCCCCCAGGGTCTGGCAATCAGCCCCAGCATTTT. Variable domain in full (rest from reference TRBV19 and TRBJ1-5): DGGITQSPKYLFRKEGQNVTLSCEQNLNHDAMYWYRQDPGQGLRLIYYSQIVNDFQKGDIAEGYSVSREKKESFPLTVTSAQKNPTAFYLCASSDPPGSGNQPQHFGDGTRLSIL.

The CDR3, as DNA: TGTGCCAGTAAGAGACTAGCGGGGGGGACCCTCTCCTACAATGAGCAGTTCTTC. Residues: CASKRLAGGTLSYNEQFF. This chain uses TRBV19 with TRBJ2-1; TRBD2 aligns across 14 bases. The germline CDR1 and CDR2 sequences are LNHDA and SQIVND (reference sequence). The CDR3 loop spans 18 amino acids. Trimming removed 7 bases from V and 0 bases from J; junction bases left unmatched: 8.

The DNA for the CDR3 is TGTGCCAGAAGCCCGGGACGGATGAACACTGAAGCTTTCTTT. Translating it yields CARSPGRMNTEAFF. This chain connects TRBV5-3 to TRBJ1-1, with TRBD1 as a possible D gene (5 bases). TRBV5-3 is known as an ORF, though its function is uncertain. The CDR3 contains 14 residues. Trimming stripped 4 bases from V and 0 bases from J, with 10 bases between.

The chain recombines TRBV5-5 with TRBJ2-5; unclear D gene. The CDR3 contains 13 residues. CDR1 SGHKS and CDR2 YYEKEE come from the germline V gene (reference sequence). Trimming took off 0 bases at V and 2 bases at J, with 5 bases between the two ends. CDR3 DNA: TGTGCCAGCAGCTTGGGCGGACAAGAGACCCAGTACTTC. Its protein is CASSLGGQETQYF.